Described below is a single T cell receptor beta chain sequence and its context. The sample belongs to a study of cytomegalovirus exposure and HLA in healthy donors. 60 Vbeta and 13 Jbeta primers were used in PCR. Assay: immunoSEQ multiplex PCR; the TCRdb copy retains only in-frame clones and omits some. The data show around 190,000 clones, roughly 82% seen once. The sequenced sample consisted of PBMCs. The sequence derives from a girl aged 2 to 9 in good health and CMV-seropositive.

DNA for the CDR3: TGTGCCAGTAGTATAGGCGGACAGGGAGCTAATGAAAAACTGTTTTTT. Translated: CASSIGGQGANEKLFF. The chain links TRBV19 to TRBJ1-4, with TRBD1 matching 8 bases. Germline V lookup: CDR1 LNHDA, CDR2 SQIVND (reference sequence). The length of the CDR3 is 16 residues. The V segment lost 1 base and the J segment 3 bases; nucleotides outside the gene matches: 4.